This is a list of T cell receptor beta chains from one sample in a study of sequential checkpoint blockade in melanoma. Only in-frame clones appear in the TCRdb table, and some are missing; sequencing was by immunoSEQ multiplex PCR. The profile covers approximately 8,000 clones, with over 25% appearing a single time and about 5.2% taken by the ten largest. This sample comprised tumor tissue (inferred from file names), obtained from a patient given nivolumab and ipilimumab in sequence. The receptors come from a human donor with melanoma. Both conserved end residues are part of each CDR3. A D gene is named only where the DNA matches it firmly. Rows give clone size only sometimes, using once, few, many, or a class for an expanded clone.

J: TRBJ2-3
V: TRBV12-2
size: NA
D: NA
DNA: TGTGCCACCGGAGTGGCAGCAACTAGCACAGATACGCAGTATTTT
CDR3: CATGVAATSTDTQYF

J: TRBJ2-7
V: TRBV11-3
size: many
D: NA
DNA: TGTGCCAGCAGCGGCCAGCGCGGGGAGGTCTACGAGCAGTACTTC
CDR3: CASSGQRGEVYEQYF

J: TRBJ2-7
V: TRBV4-1
size: NA
D: TRBD1
DNA: TGCGCCAGCAGCCAAGAATGGGGACAGGGGGTGTGGGAGCAGTACTTC
CDR3: CASSQEWGQGVWEQYF

J: TRBJ2-6
V: TRBV9
size: few
D: NA
DNA: TGTGCCAGCAGCGTAGCGGACTCTGGGGCCAACGTCCTGACTTTC
CDR3: CASSVADSGANVLTF

J: TRBJ1-2
V: TRBV15
size: NA
D: NA
DNA: TGTGCCACCAGCAGATCCGACAGACTGAATATGAACTACACCTTC
CDR3: CATSRSDRLNMNYTF

J: TRBJ1-3
V: TRBV5-1
size: NA
D: NA
DNA: TGCGCCAGCAGCACCGGGACCTCCGAAGGCGTCACCATATATTTT
CDR3: CASSTGTSEGVTIYF

J: TRBJ2-7
V: TRBV7-2
size: few
D: NA
DNA: TGTGCCAGCAGCCGGACAGACAACTACGAGCAGTACTTC
CDR3: CASSRTDNYEQYF

J: TRBJ2-1
V: TRBV11-3
size: few
D: TRBD2
DNA: TGTGCCAGCAGCTTAGGGCTAGGCGGCGGGAGGGGCCACAATGAGCAGTTCTTC
CDR3: CASSLGLGGGRGHNEQFF

J: TRBJ1-3
V: TRBV9
size: few
D: NA
DNA: TGTGCCAGCAGCGTTGGGTCCGGCTCTGGAAACACCATATATTTT
CDR3: CASSVGSGSGNTIYF

J: TRBJ1-4
V: TRBV6-8
size: few
D: NA
DNA: TGTGCCATCAGTGTAAACCAAGGGGAAAAACTGTTTTTT
CDR3: CAISVNQGEKLFF

J: TRBJ2-3
V: TRBV5-1
size: few
D: TRBD2
DNA: TGCGCCAGCAGCACGGGACAGAGAGGACTAGCGGGAGTGGCAGATACGCAGTATTTT
CDR3: CASSTGQRGLAGVADTQYF

J: TRBJ2-1
V: TRBV9
size: NA
D: TRBD2
DNA: TGTGCCAGCCGAGCCGGGGGGGCCGGGAATGAGCAGTTCTTC
CDR3: CASRAGGAGNEQFF

J: TRBJ2-1
V: TRBV23-1
size: NA
D: NA
DNA: TGCGCCAGCAGCTTTGACGGGACACCCAGCAATGAGCAGTTCTTC
CDR3: CASSFDGTPSNEQFF

J: TRBJ2-5
V: TRBV6-8
size: few
D: NA
DNA: TGTGCCAGCAGCCCCCCGGGAGTAGAGACCCAGTACTTC
CDR3: CASSPPGVETQYF

J: TRBJ1-2
V: TRBV11-3
size: many
D: TRBD1
DNA: TGTGCCAGCAGCCCCGACGGACAGGGCGGGTCTGGCTACACCTTC
CDR3: CASSPDGQGGSGYTF

J: TRBJ2-5
V: TRBV14
size: medium-sized
D: TRBD1
DNA: TGTGCCAGCAGCCAACGCCGCGGGACAGGAGTCCAAGAGACCCAGTACTTC
CDR3: CASSQRRGTGVQETQYF

J: TRBJ1-2
V: TRBV18
size: few
D: TRBD1
DNA: TGTGCCAGCTCCCTCAGGGGAGGACAGGGGGCGAGTGAGAATGGCTACACCTTC
CDR3: CASSLRGGQGASENGYTF

J: TRBJ2-3
V: TRBV11-3
size: many
D: TRBD1
DNA: TGTGCCAGCAGCCACGGGACAGGGAGAACAGATACGCAGTATTTT
CDR3: CASSHGTGRTDTQYF

J: TRBJ1-6
V: TRBV6-8
size: NA
D: TRBD1
DNA: TGTGCCAGCAGTTCCGGACAGGGTTCACCCCTCCACTTT
CDR3: CASSSGQGSPLHF

J: TRBJ2-5
V: TRBV18
size: NA
D: TRBD2
DNA: TGTGCCAGCTCCCTCAACCAGCAGTCCGGGGGGGAGACCCAGTACTTC
CDR3: CASSLNQQSGGETQYF

J: TRBJ1-5
V: TRBV6-1
size: few
D: NA
DNA: TGTGCCAGCAGTGAAGCGCTTCAGGACGGCCATCAGCCCCAGCATTTT
CDR3: CASSEALQDGHQPQHF

J: TRBJ1-1
V: TRBV29-1
size: NA
D: NA
DNA: TGCAGCGTTGAGGGGGGGAACACTGAAGCTTTCTTT
CDR3: CSVEGGNTEAFF

J: TRBJ2-2
V: TRBV18
size: once
D: TRBD1
DNA: TGTGCCAGCTCACCGCGGACAGGAGGAACCGGGGAGCTGTTTTTT
CDR3: CASSPRTGGTGELFF

J: TRBJ2-5
V: TRBV10-3
size: few
D: NA
DNA: TGTGCCATCAGTGAGTCGATGAGGTCAGGGGCGAAGACCCAGTACTTC
CDR3: CAISESMRSGAKTQYF

J: TRBJ2-7
V: TRBV18
size: NA
D: NA
DNA: TGTGCCAGCTCACCCCGCGGAGGCGATTACGAGCAGTACTTC
CDR3: CASSPRGGDYEQYF

J: TRBJ2-1
V: TRBV7-5
size: NA
D: NA
DNA: TGTGCCAGCAGCTTAGTGAGGACTAGCGGGACCAATGAGCAGTTCTTC
CDR3: CASSLVRTSGTNEQFF

J: TRBJ2-5
V: TRBV19
size: NA
D: TRBD2
DNA: TGTGCCAGTAGAGGGACTAGCGGGAGCCGGCAAGAGACCCAGTACTTC
CDR3: CASRGTSGSRQETQYF

J: TRBJ1-3
V: TRBV6-8
size: few
D: NA
DNA: TGTGCCATCAGCGAATCCGGGACTTCAGGAAACACCATATATTTT
CDR3: CAISESGTSGNTIYF

J: TRBJ1-2
V: TRBV29-1
size: NA
D: NA
DNA: TGCAGCGTTGAAGATAATGAGCGGAGAGCGAGCTTC
CDR3: CSVEDNERRASF

J: TRBJ2-5
V: TRBV11-3
size: medium-sized
D: NA
DNA: TGTGCCAGCACCCCCCGGGGGGCGGGGGAGACCCAGTACTTC
CDR3: CASTPRGAGETQYF

J: TRBJ2-1
V: TRBV9
size: NA
D: TRBD2
DNA: TGTGCCAGCAGTGTAGGTCTAGCGGGAGACGTTGGCAATGAGCAGTTCTTC
CDR3: CASSVGLAGDVGNEQFF

J: TRBJ1-2
V: TRBV19
size: few
D: TRBD1
DNA: TGTGCCAGTAACACCGACAGGGGCTATGGCTACACCTTC
CDR3: CASNTDRGYGYTF

J: TRBJ2-2
V: TRBV19
size: NA
D: NA
DNA: TGTGCCAGTACCGGCGAGGGGCAAACTAACACCGGGGAGCTGTTTTTT
CDR3: CASTGEGQTNTGELFF

J: TRBJ1-1
V: TRBV19
size: few
D: NA
DNA: TGTGCCAGTAGGGTAAGCGGAGCCACTGAAGCTTTCTTT
CDR3: CASRVSGATEAFF

J: TRBJ2-3
V: TRBV6-8
size: NA
D: TRBD2
DNA: TGTGCCAGCAGCCGGCCTTCCCGAGGTTGGGAGGGAAAATCCACAGATACGCAGTATTTT
CDR3: CASSRPSRGWEGKSTDTQYF

J: TRBJ2-7
V: TRBV6-8
size: few
D: NA
DNA: TGTGCCAGCAGTCGACAGCGCTACGAGCAGTACTTC
CDR3: CASSRQRYEQYF

J: TRBJ2-2
V: TRBV6-8
size: few
D: TRBD1
DNA: TGTGCCAGCCCTCCCGGGACAGGGGTCACCGGGGAGCTGTTTTTT
CDR3: CASPPGTGVTGELFF

J: TRBJ1-1
V: TRBV6-8
size: NA
D: NA
DNA: TGTGCCAGCAGCGCCGGGTCTGGAACTGAAGCTTTCTTT
CDR3: CASSAGSGTEAFF

J: TRBJ2-7
V: TRBV28
size: NA
D: NA
DNA: TGTGCCAGCAGTCCGCCAGGATACGAGCAGTACTTC
CDR3: CASSPPGYEQYF